This record covers a single T cell receptor (beta chain). The CDR3 is made up of 20 amino acids. Germline V gene lookup returns CDR1 MNHEY and CDR2 SVGEGT. V was clipped by 0 bases and J by 8 bases; unmatched bases: 22. Clones were read by immunoSEQ multiplex PCR, and TCRdb kept only the in-frame ones, dropping some. Of 100,000 to 150,000 clones listed, roughly 89% are singletons. The sample comes from a study of T cell responses to AZD1222 COVID-19 vaccine. The chain recombines TRBV6-2 or TRBV6-3 with TRBJ1-3; 7 nucleotides agree with TRBD1. The sample here was peripheral blood, taken on day 0 of AZD1222 vaccination. This TCR was recovered from an adult in good health. The CDR3 DNA reads as TGTGCCAGCAGTTACTCGCGTCCGGGGGAGGCGGACCGACAGGGCCACACCATATATTTT. This sequence encodes CASSYSRPGEADRQGHTIYF.